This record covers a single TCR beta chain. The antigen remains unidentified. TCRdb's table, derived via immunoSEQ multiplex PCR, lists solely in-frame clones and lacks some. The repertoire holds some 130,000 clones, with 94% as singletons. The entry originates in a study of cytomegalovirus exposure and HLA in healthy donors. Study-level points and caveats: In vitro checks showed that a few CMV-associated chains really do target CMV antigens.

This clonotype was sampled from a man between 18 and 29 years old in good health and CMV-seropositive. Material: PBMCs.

This CDR3 is CASSSVWDSIGELFF. CDR3 DNA sequence: TGCGCCAGCAGCTCAGTCTGGGACAGTATCGGGGAGCTGTTTTTT. The chain joins TRBV5-1 to TRBJ2-2, with 7 bases fitting TRBD1. The CDR3 totals 15 residues. The ends lost 3 bases at V and 7 bases at J; junction bases unmatched: 9. The germline gives CDR1 SGHRS, CDR2 YFSETQ.